This TCR beta chain was retrieved from a study of cytomegalovirus exposure and HLA in healthy donors. General study results and limits: Analysis was carried out at a later point, and it linked a missense DCLRE1C variant to TCR beta V- and J-gene trimming.

This clone appeared once. Its matching antigen is unknown. The study sampled nominally healthy donors, though unrecorded immune exposures were likely. PCR was performed using 60 Vbeta and 13 Jbeta primers. This table comes from immunoSEQ multiplex PCR, and its TCRdb copy is limited to in-frame clones, with some not included. Of about 140,000 clones listed, over 65% are singletons. The germline gives CDR1 WSHSY, CDR2 SAAADI. V lost 0 bases, J lost 3 bases, and 20 bases lay in between. The CDR3 runs to 18 residues. The origin of this receptor is a woman between 25 and 40 years old in good health and CMV-seronegative. The rearrangement uses TRBV10-2 and TRBJ1-1; possibly TRBD1 for D (6 bases). The sample consisted of PBMCs. CDR3 sequence reads: CASSESTGVPPRDTEAFF. The CDR3 nucleotides are TGCGCCAGCAGTGAGTCGACAGGTGTACCCCCGCGGGACACTGAAGCTTTCTTT.